Listed below are T cell receptor beta chains from one sample, sequenced in a study of cytomegalovirus exposure and HLA in healthy donors. Clones were sequenced by immunoSEQ multiplex PCR, and TCRdb holds only the in-frame ones, with some missing. Among fewer than 200,000 clones listed, less than 85% were seen once. The sequenced sample was PBMCs. These TCRs come from a man in his forties in good health and CMV-seronegative. The CDR3 runs from the conserved cysteine through the conserved F or W. A D gene is named only where the DNA matches it firmly. Where a row states a size, it is once, few, many or the class of an expanded clone; other rows omit it.

j_call,d_call,clone_size,v_call,cdr3_nt,cdr3_aa
TRBJ2-5,NA,NA,TRBV7-2,TGTGCCAGCAGCCGCGAGGCGGGTAGCCAAGAGACCCAGTACTTC,CASSREAGSQETQYF
TRBJ2-7,NA,NA,TRBV27,TGTGCCAGCAGCCAATCGGGTCTAGGGCAGTACTTC,CASSQSGLGQYF
TRBJ1-1,TRBD1,NA,TRBV10-3,TGTGCCATCAGTGAGACGACAGGGATGAACACTGAAGCTTTCTTT,CAISETTGMNTEAFF
TRBJ2-2,NA,NA,TRBV9,TGTGCCAGCAGCGTAGTAGCCGGGGAGCTGTTTTTT,CASSVVAGELFF
TRBJ1-2,NA,NA,TRBV11-3,TGTGCCAGCAGCCCAGGGGACCTACGGTTCTATGGCTACACCTTC,CASSPGDLRFYGYTF
TRBJ2-7,TRBD2,NA,TRBV7-2,TGTGCCAGCAGCTCGCGACTAGCGGAACCGTTCTACGAGCAGTACTTC,CASSSRLAEPFYEQYF
TRBJ1-4,NA,NA,TRBV18,TGTGCCAGCTCACCAGGACCCGGGAGGGGTGAAAAACTGTTTTTT,CASSPGPGRGEKLFF
TRBJ1-3,NA,NA,TRBV7-9,TGTGCCAGCAGCCCAAATGGAAACACCATATATTTT,CASSPNGNTIYF
TRBJ1-2,NA,NA,TRBV2,TGTGCCAGCAGTGAAGCGCTTCTGGGGAGTGGTGGCTACACCTTC,CASSEALLGSGGYTF
TRBJ1-5,NA,NA,TRBV30,TGTGCCTGGAGTGTGGCTGGCAATCAGCCCCAGCATTTT,CAWSVAGNQPQHF
TRBJ1-6,NA,NA,TRBV19,TGTGCCAGTAGTTTCACAGGGAATTCACCCCTCCACTTT,CASSFTGNSPLHF
TRBJ2-1,TRBD1,NA,TRBV28,TGTGCCAGCAGTCAGGACAGGGCAGGGTTCTTC,CASSQDRAGFF
TRBJ2-1,NA,NA,TRBV19,TGTGCCAGTAGTATGAGCCAGGGATTTGGGAATGAGCAGTTCTTC,CASSMSQGFGNEQFF
TRBJ1-2,TRBD1,few,TRBV20-1,TGCAGTGCTAGCAGGGGGGACGGCTACACCTTC,CSASRGDGYTF
TRBJ1-4,NA,NA,TRBV6-6,TGTGCCAGCAGTTACTCGATCGGAGGGCTAAATGAAAAACTGTTTTTT,CASSYSIGGLNEKLFF
TRBJ2-7,NA,NA,TRBV7-9,TGTGCCAGCAGCAAAACCAGGGGCCCCTACGAGCAGTACTTC,CASSKTRGPYEQYF
TRBJ2-1,TRBD1,NA,TRBV7-9,TGTGCCAGCAGCCCGACAGGGGGCATTGAGCAGTTCTTC,CASSPTGGIEQFF
TRBJ2-6,NA,once,TRBV4-1,TGCGCCAGCAGCCTACGACAGTACGAGGCAAGGGCCAACGTCCTGACTTTC,CASSLRQYEARANVLTF
TRBJ1-4,TRBD1,NA,TRBV18,TGTGCCAGCTCAGAGGGACAGGGGCAAGAAAAACTGTTTTTT,CASSEGQGQEKLFF
TRBJ2-7,NA,NA,TRBV5-1,TGCGCCAGCAGCACTGACGGGAGCTCCTACGAGCAGTACTTC,CASSTDGSSYEQYF
TRBJ1-5,NA,NA,TRBV2,TGTGCCAGCAGATATGACATAATGGGTCAGCCCCAGCATTTT,CASRYDIMGQPQHF
TRBJ1-5,NA,NA,TRBV18,TGTGCCAGCTCACGAGAGACAGGATCATATCAGCCCCAGCATTTT,CASSRETGSYQPQHF
TRBJ2-3,TRBD1,NA,TRBV5-1,TGCGCCAGCAGCTTGCAGGGGGTTACAGATACGCAGTATTTT,CASSLQGVTDTQYF
TRBJ1-5,TRBD1,NA,TRBV10-3,TGTGCCATCAGTGGGTCAGGGGGAAATCAGCCCCAGCATTTT,CAISGSGGNQPQHF
TRBJ1-5,NA,NA,TRBV4-3,TGCGCCAGCAGCCAAGAGTACAGGGTAGGACAGCCCCAGCATTTT,CASSQEYRVGQPQHF
TRBJ2-7,TRBD1,NA,TRBV9,TGTGCCAGCAGCGTAGGTGGGACAGGGTTTTACGAGCAGTACTTC,CASSVGGTGFYEQYF
TRBJ2-3,NA,once,TRBV5-6,TGTGCCAGCAGCCCTTTGGGCCGAGGCACAGATACGCAGTATTTT,CASSPLGRGTDTQYF
TRBJ1-4,NA,few,TRBV2,TGTGCCAGCACCGAACAGAGGGGGTGGGAAAAACTGTTTTTT,CASTEQRGWEKLFF
TRBJ2-1,NA,NA,TRBV5-6,TGTGCCAGCAGTTCTGAGTTACAGCCATACAATGAGCAGTTCTTC,CASSSELQPYNEQFF
TRBJ2-3,TRBD2,NA,TRBV5-1,TGCGCCAGCAGCCCGGGACTAGCGGGAGGGCCAAGGAATACGCAGTATTTT,CASSPGLAGGPRNTQYF
TRBJ2-7,NA,NA,TRBV28,TGTGCCAGCAGTCTTACAGGAGCCTCCTACGAGCAGTACTTC,CASSLTGASYEQYF
TRBJ2-7,TRBD1,NA,TRBV7-6,TGTGCCAGCAGCTTAGCGGTGGTCACAGGGGGCAACGAGCAGTACTTC,CASSLAVVTGGNEQYF
TRBJ2-7,NA,once,TRBV4-3,TGCGCCAGCAGCCTAGGCCGGGGTGCCGAGCAGTACTTC,CASSLGRGAEQYF
TRBJ1-1,NA,NA,TRBV7-9,TGTGCCAGCAGCGCCTCTATGAACACTGAAGCTTTCTTT,CASSASMNTEAFF
TRBJ2-1,NA,NA,TRBV7-9,TGTGCCAGCAGCTTAAGTAGCAGCGGGGAGCAGTTCTTC,CASSLSSSGEQFF
TRBJ1-1,NA,NA,TRBV27,TGTGCCAGCAGTTTAAACGCGGGTATGAACACTGAAGCTTTCTTT,CASSLNAGMNTEAFF
TRBJ2-2,TRBD2,NA,TRBV7-2,TGTGCCAGCAGGACGGCAAGCGGGGGCACCGGGGAGCTGTTTTTT,CASRTASGGTGELFF
TRBJ2-5,NA,NA,TRBV5-1,TGCGCCAGCAGCTTGGTAGACAGCCTCAGGGCAGAGACCCAGTACTTC,CASSLVDSLRAETQYF